The T cell receptor beta chain under discussion was sequenced for a study of T-cell memory formation after mild COVID-19. At the level of the study: For the most part, TCR clusters were specific to one donor. Overall study results and limits: Memory from before infection featured some responding clones, which suggests cross-reactive memory joined. Clones that shrank (day 15 to 85) were balanced CD4/CD8, whereas later expanders leaned CD4+.

The germline V gene encodes CDR1 LGHNA and CDR2 YNFKEQ. V gave up 0 bases and J gave up 3 bases, with 9 bases separating them. The CDR3 spans 15 residues. This clonotype was found a few times. Antigen: not known. 5'RACE primed at constant segments yielded TCR alpha and TCR beta cDNA libraries bearing sample barcodes and UMIs. TCRdb itself ran the 5' RACE reads through MiXCR, one entry per CDR3 protein. The sample lists around 300,000 distinct CDR3 sequences; roughly a fifth were seen once. This TCR was sampled from a man aged 18-30 years who had mild COVID-19 (a few samples of this study predate the infection). Cell type and time point are not known. The rearrangement uses TRBV4-2 and TRBJ1-5, with D unresolved. The sample consisted of PBMCs or a T cell subset sorted from them (not recorded which). The CDR3 region has the DNA TGTGCCAGCAGCCAAGACTGGAAGTCCAATCAGCCCCAGCATTTT. It is translated as CASSQDWKSNQPQHF.